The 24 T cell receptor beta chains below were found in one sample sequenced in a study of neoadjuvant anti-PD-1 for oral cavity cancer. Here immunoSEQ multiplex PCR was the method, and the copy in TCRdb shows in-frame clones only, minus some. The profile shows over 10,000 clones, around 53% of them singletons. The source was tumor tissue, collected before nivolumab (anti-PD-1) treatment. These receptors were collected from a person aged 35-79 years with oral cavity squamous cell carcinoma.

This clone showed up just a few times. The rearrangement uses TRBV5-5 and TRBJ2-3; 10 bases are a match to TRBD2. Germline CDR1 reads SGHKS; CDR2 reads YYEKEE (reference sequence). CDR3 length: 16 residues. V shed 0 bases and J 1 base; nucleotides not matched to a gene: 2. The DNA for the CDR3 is TGTGCCAGCAGCTTGGGCACTAGCGGGGGCACAGATACGCAGTATTTT. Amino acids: CASSLGTSGGTDTQYF.

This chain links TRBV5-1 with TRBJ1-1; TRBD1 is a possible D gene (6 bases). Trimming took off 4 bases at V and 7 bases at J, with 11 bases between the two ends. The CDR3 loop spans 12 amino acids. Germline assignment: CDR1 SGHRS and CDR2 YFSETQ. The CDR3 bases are TGCGCCAGCAGCCCCGGGACATTTGAAGCTTTCTTT. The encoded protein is CASSPGTFEAFF.

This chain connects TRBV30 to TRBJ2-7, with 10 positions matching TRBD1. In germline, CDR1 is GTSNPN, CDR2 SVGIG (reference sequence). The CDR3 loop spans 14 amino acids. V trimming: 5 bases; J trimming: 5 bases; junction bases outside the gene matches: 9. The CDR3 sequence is CAWGRQGAGNEQYF. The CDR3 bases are TGTGCCTGGGGAAGACAGGGGGCTGGAAACGAGCAGTACTTC.

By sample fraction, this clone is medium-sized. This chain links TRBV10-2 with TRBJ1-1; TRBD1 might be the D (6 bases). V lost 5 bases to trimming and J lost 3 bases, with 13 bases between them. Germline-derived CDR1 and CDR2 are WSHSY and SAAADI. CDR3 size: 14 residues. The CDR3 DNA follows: TGCGCCAGCAGTCGGCAGGGGTACGACACTGAAGCTTTCTTT. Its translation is CASSRQGYDTEAFF.

The CDR3 loop is CASGTSGTLETQYF. CDR3 coding DNA: TGTGCCAGTGGTACTAGCGGGACTTTGGAGACCCAGTACTTC. The chain has TRBV19 and TRBJ2-5; the match to TRBD2 covers 10 bases. CDR3 length: 14 residues. V shed 8 bases, J shed 5 bases, and the junction held 8 bases outside the gene matches. The V gene's germline CDR1 is LNHDA and CDR2 SQIVND (reference sequence).

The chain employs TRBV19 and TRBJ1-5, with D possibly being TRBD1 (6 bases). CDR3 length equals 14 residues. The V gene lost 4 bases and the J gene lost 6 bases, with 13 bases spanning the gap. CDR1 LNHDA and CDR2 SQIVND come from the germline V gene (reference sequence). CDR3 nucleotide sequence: TGTGCCAGTAGTACAGGGGTTCGGGGTCAGCCCCAGCATTTT. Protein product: CASSTGVRGQPQHF.

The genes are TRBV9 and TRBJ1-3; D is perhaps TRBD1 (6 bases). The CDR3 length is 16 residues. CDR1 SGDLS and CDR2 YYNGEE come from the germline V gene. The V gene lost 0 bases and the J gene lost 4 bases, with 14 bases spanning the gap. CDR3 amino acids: CASSVAPGHTGNTIYF. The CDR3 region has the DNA TGTGCCAGCAGCGTAGCCCCGGGACACACCGGAAACACCATATATTTT.

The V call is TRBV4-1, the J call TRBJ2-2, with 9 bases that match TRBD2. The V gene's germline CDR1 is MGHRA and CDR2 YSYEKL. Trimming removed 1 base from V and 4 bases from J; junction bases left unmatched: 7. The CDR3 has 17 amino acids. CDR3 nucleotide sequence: TGCGCCAGCAGCCAAGGAGGAGCGGGAGGTTTCACCGGGGAGCTGTTTTTT. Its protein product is CASSQGGAGGFTGELFF.

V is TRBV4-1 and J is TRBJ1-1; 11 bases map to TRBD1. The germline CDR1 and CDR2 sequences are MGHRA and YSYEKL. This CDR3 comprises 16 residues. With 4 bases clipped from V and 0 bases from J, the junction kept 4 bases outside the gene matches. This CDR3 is CASSLGQGAMNTEAFF. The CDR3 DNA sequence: TGCGCCAGCAGCCTCGGACAGGGGGCCATGAACACTGAAGCTTTCTTT.

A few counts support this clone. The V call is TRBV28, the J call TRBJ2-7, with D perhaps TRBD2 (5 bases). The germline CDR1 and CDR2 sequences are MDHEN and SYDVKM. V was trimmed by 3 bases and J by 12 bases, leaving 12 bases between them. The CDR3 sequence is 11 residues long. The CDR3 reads CASSLSGRWYF. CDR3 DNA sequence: TGTGCCAGCAGTTTGAGTGGGAGATGGTACTTC.

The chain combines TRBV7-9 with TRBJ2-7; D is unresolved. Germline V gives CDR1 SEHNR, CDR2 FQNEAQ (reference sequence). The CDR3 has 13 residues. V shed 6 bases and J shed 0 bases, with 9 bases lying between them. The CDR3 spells CASRKGDSYEQYF. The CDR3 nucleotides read TGTGCCAGCAGGAAAGGAGACTCCTACGAGCAGTACTTC.

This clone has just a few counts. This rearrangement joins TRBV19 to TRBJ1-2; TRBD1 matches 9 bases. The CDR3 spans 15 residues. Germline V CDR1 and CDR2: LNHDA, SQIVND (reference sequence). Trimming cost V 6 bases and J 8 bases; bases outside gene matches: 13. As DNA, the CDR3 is TGTGCCAGTAGCACAGGGGGCGGCTATCGAGGAGGCTACACCTTC. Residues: CASSTGGGYRGGYTF.

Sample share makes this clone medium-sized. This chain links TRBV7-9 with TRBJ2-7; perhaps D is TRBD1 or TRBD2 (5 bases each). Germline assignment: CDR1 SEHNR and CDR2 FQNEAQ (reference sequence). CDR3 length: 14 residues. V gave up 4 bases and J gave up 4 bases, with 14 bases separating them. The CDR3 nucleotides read TGTGCCAGCAGCTCCCGGGACCTCCCGTACGAGCAGTACTTC. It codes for CASSSRDLPYEQYF. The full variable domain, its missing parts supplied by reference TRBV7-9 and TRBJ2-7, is DTGVSQNPRHKITKRGQNVTFRCDPISEHNRLYWYRQTLGQGPEFLTYFQNEAQLEKSRLLSDRFSAERPKGSFSTLEIQRTEQGDSAMYLCASSSRDLPYEQYFGPGTRLTVT.

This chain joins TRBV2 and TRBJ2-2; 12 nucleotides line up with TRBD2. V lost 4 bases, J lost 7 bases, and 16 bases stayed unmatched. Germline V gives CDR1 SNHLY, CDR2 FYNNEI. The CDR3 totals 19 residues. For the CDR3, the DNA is TGTGCCAGCAGTGGCGATACTAGCGGGAGGTCCCGCCCGGACGGGGAGCTGTTTTTT. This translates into CASSGDTSGRSRPDGELFF.

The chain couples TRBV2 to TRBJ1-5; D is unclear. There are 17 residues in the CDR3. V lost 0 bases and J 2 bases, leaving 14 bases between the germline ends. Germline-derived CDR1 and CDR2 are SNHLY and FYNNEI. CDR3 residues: CASSEALPQMGNQPQHF. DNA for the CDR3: TGTGCCAGCAGTGAAGCGCTTCCTCAGATGGGCAATCAGCCCCAGCATTTT.

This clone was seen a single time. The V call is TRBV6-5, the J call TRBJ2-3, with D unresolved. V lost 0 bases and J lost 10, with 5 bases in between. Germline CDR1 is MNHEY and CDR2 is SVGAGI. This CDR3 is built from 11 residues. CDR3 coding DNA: TGTGCCAGCAGTTACTCTGGGTCGCAGTATTTT. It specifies CASSYSGSQYF.

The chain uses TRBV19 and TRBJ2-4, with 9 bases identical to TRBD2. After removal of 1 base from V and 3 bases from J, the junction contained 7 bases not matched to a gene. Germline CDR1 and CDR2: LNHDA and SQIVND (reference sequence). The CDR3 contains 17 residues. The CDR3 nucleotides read TGTGCCAGTAGTATAGTACCAGCGGGAGGAGGCAAAAACATTCAGTACTTC. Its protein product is CASSIVPAGGGKNIQYF. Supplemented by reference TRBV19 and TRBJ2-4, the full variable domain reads DGGITQSPKYLFRKEGQNVTLSCEQNLNHDAMYWYRQDPGQGLRLIYYSQIVNDFQKGDIAEGYSVSREKKESFPLTVTSAQKNPTAFYLCASSIVPAGGGKNIQYFGAGTRLSVL.

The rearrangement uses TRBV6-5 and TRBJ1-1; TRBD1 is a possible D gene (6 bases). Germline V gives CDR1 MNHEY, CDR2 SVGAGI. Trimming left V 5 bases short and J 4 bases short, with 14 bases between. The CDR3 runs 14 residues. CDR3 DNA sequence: TGTGCCAGCAGTCCAAGGGGGGGTGGCACTGAAGCTTTCTTT. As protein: CASSPRGGGTEAFF.

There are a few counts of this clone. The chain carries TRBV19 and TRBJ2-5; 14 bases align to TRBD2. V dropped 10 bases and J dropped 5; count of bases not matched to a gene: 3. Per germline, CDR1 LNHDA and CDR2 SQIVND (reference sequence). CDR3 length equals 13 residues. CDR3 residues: CATRTSGRETQYF. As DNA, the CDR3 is TGTGCCACCCGGACTAGCGGGAGGGAGACCCAGTACTTC.

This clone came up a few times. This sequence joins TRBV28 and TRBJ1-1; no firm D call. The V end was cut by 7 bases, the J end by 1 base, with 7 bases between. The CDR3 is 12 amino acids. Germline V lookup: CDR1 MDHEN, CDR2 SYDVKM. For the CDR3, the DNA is TGTGCCAGCAATCGACAGAACACTGAAGCTTTCTTT. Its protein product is CASNRQNTEAFF.

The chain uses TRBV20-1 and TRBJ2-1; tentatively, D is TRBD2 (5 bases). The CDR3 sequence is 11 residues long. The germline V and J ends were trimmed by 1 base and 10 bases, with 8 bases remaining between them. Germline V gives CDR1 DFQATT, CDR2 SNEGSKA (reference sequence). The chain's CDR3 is CSARGAVEQFF. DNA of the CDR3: TGCAGTGCTAGAGGAGCGGTCGAGCAGTTCTTC.

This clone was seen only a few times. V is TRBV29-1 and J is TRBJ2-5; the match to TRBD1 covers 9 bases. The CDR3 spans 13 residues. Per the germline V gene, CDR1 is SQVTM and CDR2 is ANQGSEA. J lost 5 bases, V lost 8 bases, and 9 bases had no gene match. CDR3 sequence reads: CSSRQGDTETQYF. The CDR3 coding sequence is TGCAGCTCAAGACAGGGGGATACGGAGACCCAGTACTTC.

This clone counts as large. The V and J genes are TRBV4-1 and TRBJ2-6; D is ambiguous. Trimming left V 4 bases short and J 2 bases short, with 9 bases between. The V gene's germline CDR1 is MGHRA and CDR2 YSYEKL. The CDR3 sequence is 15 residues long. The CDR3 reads CASSLQTTGANVLTF. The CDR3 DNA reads TGCGCCAGCAGCCTCCAGACCACTGGGGCCAACGTCCTGACTTTC.

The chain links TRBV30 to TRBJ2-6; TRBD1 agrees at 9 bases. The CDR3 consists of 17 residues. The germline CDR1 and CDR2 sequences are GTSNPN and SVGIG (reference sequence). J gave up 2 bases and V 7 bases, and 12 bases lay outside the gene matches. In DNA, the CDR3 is TGTGCCTTATTTCCGGGACAGGGATTGGCTGGGGCCAACGTCCTGACTTTC. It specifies CALFPGQGLAGANVLTF. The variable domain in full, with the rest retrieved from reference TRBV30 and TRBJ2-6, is SQTIHQWPATLVQPVGSPLSLECTVEGTSNPNLYWYRQAAGRGLQLLFYSVGIGQISSEVPQNLSASRPQDRQFILSSKKLLLSDSGFYLCALFPGQGLAGANVLTFGAGSRLTVL.